Below are 5 T cell receptor beta chains sequenced from a single sample in a study of blood T cell repertoires in COVID-19. Repertoires were generated with immunoSEQ multiplex PCR, while TCRdb's copy carries only in-frame clones and drops some. In the table there are 250,000 or so clones, 70% to 90% of which are singletons. The sequenced sample was peripheral blood. The receptors here all came from a young woman with COVID-19, enrolled during active disease.

The rearrangement uses TRBV27 and TRBJ1-5, with D hard to call. Germline V gives CDR1 MNHEY, CDR2 SMNVEV (reference sequence). The CDR3 consists of 16 residues. The V and J ends lost 7 bases and 0 bases respectively, with 16 bases between them. In DNA form, the CDR3 reads TGTGCCAGCAATCCAAGAGTAACCTATAGCAATCAGCCCCAGCATTTT. Protein: CASNPRVTYSNQPQHF.

The gene calls are TRBV6-5 and TRBJ2-7; 7 nucleotides match TRBD1. Germline V gene lookup returns CDR1 MNHEY and CDR2 SVGAGI. The CDR3 totals 14 residues. The ends lost 5 bases at V and 2 bases at J; junction bases unmatched: 6. CDR3 nucleotides: TGTGCCAGCAGTATTCAACAGGGGACCTACGAGCAGTACGTC. This sequence encodes CASSIQQGTYEQYV.

Comments on this clone: At the DNA level, this CDR3 is encoded by other sequences in the same sample as well. This chain joins TRBV3-1 (or the pseudogene TRBV3-2) and TRBJ1-4, with TRBD1 identical over 10 bases. Germline V gene sequence: CDR1 LGHDT, CDR2 YNNKEL (reference sequence). The CDR3 is 15 amino acids. V was pared by 2 bases and J by 8 bases, with 5 bases of the junction left unmatched. The CDR3 sequence: CASSQTGQGGEKLFF. The CDR3 nucleotides read TGTGCCAGCAGCCAAACAGGACAGGGGGGAGAAAAACTGTTTTTT.

The chain is built from TRBV30 and TRBJ1-5, with D uncertain. The germline CDR1 and CDR2 sequences are GTSNPN and SVGIG (reference sequence). V dropped 2 bases and J dropped 7 bases, with 12 bases sitting between them. CDR3 length equals 13 residues. The CDR3 loop reads CAWSPGIEQPQHF. The CDR3 coding sequence is TGTGCCTGGAGTCCCGGGATCGAACAGCCCCAGCATTTT. The full variable domain, in which reference TRBV30 and TRBJ1-5 provide the parts outside the CDR3, is SQTIHQWPATLVQPVGSPLSLECTVEGTSNPNLYWYRQAAGRGLQLLFYSVGIGQISSEVPQNLSASRPQDRQFILSSKKLLLSDSGFYLCAWSPGIEQPQHFGDGTRLSIL.

This clone was recorded only once. The genes are TRBV7-9 and TRBJ1-2; 8 nucleotides match TRBD1. V dropped 1 base and J dropped 8; count of bases not matched to a gene: 9. Germline lookup yields CDR1 SEHNR and CDR2 FQNEAQ (reference sequence). The CDR3 runs 15 residues. The CDR3 DNA sequence: TGTGCCAGCAGCTTAGAGCCGGGACAGGCAAAGGGCTACACCTTC. This codes for CASSLEPGQAKGYTF.